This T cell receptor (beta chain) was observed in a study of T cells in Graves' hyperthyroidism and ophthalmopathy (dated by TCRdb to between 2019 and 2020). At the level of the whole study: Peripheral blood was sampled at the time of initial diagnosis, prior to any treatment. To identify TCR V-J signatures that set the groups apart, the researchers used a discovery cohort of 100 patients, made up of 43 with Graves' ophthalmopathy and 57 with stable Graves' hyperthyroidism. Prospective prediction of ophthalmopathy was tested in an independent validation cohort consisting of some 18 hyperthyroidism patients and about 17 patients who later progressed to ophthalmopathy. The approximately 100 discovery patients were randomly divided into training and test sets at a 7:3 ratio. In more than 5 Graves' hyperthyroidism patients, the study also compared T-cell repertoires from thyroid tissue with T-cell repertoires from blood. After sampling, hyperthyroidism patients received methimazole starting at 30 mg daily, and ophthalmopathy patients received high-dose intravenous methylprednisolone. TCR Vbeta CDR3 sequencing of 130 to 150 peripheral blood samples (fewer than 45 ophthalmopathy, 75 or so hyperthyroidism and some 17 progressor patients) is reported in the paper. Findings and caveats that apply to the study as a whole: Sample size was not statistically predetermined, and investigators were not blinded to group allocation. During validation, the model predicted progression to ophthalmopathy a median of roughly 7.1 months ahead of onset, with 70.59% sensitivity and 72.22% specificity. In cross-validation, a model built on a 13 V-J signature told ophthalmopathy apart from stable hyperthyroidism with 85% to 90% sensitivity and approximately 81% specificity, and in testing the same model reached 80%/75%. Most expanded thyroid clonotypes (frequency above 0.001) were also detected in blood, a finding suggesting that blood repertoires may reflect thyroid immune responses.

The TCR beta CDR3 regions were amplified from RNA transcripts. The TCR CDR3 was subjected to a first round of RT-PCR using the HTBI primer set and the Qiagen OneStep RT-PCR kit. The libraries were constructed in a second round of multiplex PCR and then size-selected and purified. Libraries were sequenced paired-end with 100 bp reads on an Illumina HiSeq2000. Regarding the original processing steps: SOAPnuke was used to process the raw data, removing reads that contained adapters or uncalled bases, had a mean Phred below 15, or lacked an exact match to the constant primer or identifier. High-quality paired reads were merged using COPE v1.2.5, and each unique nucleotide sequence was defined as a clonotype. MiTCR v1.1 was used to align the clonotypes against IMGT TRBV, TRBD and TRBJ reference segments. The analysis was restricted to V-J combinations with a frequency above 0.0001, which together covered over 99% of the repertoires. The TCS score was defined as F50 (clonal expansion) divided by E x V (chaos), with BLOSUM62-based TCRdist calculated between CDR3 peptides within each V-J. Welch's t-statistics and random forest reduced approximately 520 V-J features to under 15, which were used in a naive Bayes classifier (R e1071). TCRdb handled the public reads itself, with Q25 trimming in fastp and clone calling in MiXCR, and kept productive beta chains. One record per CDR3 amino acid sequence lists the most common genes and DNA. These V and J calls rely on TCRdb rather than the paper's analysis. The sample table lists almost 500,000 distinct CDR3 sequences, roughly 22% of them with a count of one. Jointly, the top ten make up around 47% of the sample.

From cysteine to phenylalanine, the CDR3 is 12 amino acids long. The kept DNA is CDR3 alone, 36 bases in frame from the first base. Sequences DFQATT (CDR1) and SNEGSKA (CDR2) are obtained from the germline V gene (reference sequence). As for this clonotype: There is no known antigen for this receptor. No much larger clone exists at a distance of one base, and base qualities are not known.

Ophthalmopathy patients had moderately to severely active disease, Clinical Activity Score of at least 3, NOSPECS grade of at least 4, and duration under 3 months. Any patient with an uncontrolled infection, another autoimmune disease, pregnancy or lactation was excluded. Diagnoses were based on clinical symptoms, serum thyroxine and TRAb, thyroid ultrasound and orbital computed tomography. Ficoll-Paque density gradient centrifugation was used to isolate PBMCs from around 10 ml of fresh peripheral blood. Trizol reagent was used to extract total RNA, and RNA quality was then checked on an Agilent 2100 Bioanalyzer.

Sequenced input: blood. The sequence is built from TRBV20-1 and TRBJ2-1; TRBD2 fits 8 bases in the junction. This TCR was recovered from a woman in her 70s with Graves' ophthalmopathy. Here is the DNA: TGCAGCTTAGCGGGAATCTACAATGAGCAGTTCTTC. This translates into CSLAGIYNEQFF.